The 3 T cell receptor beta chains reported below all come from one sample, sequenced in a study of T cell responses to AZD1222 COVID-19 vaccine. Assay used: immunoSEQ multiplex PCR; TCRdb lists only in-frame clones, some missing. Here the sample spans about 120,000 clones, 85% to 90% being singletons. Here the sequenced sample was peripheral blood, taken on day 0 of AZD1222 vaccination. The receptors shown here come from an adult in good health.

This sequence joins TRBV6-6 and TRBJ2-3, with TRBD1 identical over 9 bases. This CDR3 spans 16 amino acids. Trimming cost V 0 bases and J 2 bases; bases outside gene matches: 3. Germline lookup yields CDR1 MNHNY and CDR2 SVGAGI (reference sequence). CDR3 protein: CASSYSQGALTDTQYF. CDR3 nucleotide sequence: TGTGCCAGCAGTTACTCACAGGGGGCCCTCACAGATACGCAGTATTTT.

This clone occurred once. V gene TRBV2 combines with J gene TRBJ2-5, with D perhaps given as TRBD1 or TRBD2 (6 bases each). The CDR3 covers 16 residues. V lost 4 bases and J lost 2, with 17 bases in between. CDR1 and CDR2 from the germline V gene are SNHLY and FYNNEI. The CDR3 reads CASSARGRGGQETQYF. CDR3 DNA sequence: TGTGCCAGCAGTGCCCGAGGGAGAGGGGGGCAAGAGACCCAGTACTTC. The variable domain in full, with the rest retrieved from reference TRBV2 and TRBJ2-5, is EPEVTQTPSHQVTQMGQEVILRCVPISNHLYFYWYRQILGQKVEFLVSFYNNEISEKSEIFDDQFSVERPDGSNFTLKIRSTKLEDSAMYFCASSARGRGGQETQYFGPGTRLLVL.

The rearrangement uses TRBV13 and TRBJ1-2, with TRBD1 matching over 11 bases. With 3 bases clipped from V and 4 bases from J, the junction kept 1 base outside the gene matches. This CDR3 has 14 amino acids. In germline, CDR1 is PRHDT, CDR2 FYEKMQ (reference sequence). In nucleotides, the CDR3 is TGTGCCAGCAGCTTTGGGACAGGGGGCTATGGCTACACCTTC. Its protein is CASSFGTGGYGYTF.